A selection of T cell receptor beta chains follows, all from one sample in a study of T cells after yellow fever vaccination. MiXCR, run by TCRdb on the 5' RACE reads, gives a single entry per CDR3 protein. The sample holds 60,000 to 85,000 distinct CDR3 sequences; approximately 7.7% are singletons and the top ten take 30% to 45%. Sequencing was performed on CD8+ T cells sorted from PBMCs, taken around 5 days after the first yellow fever vaccination. These receptors were taken from a man in his late teens or twenties who received the YFV17D yellow fever vaccine. The CDR3 runs from the conserved cysteine through the conserved F or W. Fields, in order: CDR3 DNA, CDR3 protein, clone size, V gene, J gene, D gene, CDR3 length. The D gene is left open where the match is weak. Expanded clones get a size class; other rows say once, few or many, or leave the size out.

TGCGCCAGCAGCTTGGCTTTCGATGGTCCCCCGGGCATTCAGTACTTC	CASSLAFDGPPGIQYF	many	TRBV5-1	TRBJ2-4	.	16
TGTGCCAGCTCACCAACCCTCCTCGGGGATACGCAGTATTTT	CASSPTLLGDTQYF	.	TRBV18	TRBJ2-3	.	14
TGCGCCAGCAGCCAAGGTGAAACAGGTTCCTACGAGCAGTACTTC	CASSQGETGSYEQYF	.	TRBV4-3	TRBJ2-7	.	15
TGTGCCAGCAGCTTATTTAGCGGGAACACCTACGAGCAGTACTTC	CASSLFSGNTYEQYF	many	TRBV7-3	TRBJ2-7	TRBD2	15
TGTGCCAGCAGCTCCGCCTTATGGACAGAGAACACTGAAGCTTTCTTT	CASSSALWTENTEAFF	few	TRBV7-6	TRBJ1-1	.	16
TGTGCCAGCAGCTTACGAAATGAGCAGTTCTTC	CASSLRNEQFF	many	TRBV11-2	TRBJ2-1	.	11
TGTGCCAGCAGTTTATGGGGCGGGGAGTACCAAGAGACCCAGTACTTC	CASSLWGGEYQETQYF	.	TRBV27	TRBJ2-5	.	16
TGTGCCACCAGTGATGAGAGTAGGACCTCCGGGGAGCTGTTTTTT	CATSDESRTSGELFF	medium-sized	TRBV24-1	TRBJ2-2	.	15
TGTGCCAGCAGCCAAGATCACCCCCTAGGGTTTTCGGACCCCCAAGAGACCCAGTACTTC	CASSQDHPLGFSDPQETQYF	.	TRBV3-1	TRBJ2-5	.	20
TGTGCCATCAGTGAGGGGGGCGAAGCTTTCTTT	CAISEGGEAFF	few	TRBV10-3	TRBJ1-1	.	11
TGTGCCAGCAGCACTCCCGGGCTAGCGGGGGAGTACGACACAGATACGCAGTATTTT	CASSTPGLAGEYDTDTQYF	many	TRBV6-4	TRBJ2-3	TRBD2	19
TGTGCCAGCAGCTCACCAGTTGAGGGGGGAGGCTACACCTTC	CASSSPVEGGGYTF	.	TRBV7-9	TRBJ1-2	.	14
TGTGCCAGCAGACTAGCGGGGGCCGCACTCGGGTGGTATTTT	CASRLAGAALGWYF	few	TRBV6-1	TRBJ2-3	TRBD2	14
TGTGCCAGCAGCTTGACAGACAGCACAGATACGCAGTATTTT	CASSLTDSTDTQYF	few	TRBV5-6	TRBJ2-3	.	14
TGTGCCAGCAGTGAAGCAGGGGGCGCCCCAGATACGCAGTATTTT	CASSEAGGAPDTQYF	.	TRBV6-4	TRBJ2-3	TRBD1	15
TGTGCCACCTCCATTGGGACAGGGGAGGCCGGGGAGCTGTTTTTT	CATSIGTGEAGELFF	.	TRBV24-1	TRBJ2-2	TRBD1	15
TGTGCCAGCAGCCAAGCCTGTCGGGCCACAGAGACCCAGTACTTC	CASSQACRATETQYF	.	TRBV3-1	TRBJ2-5	.	15
TGCGCCAGCAGCCAAGAGGATAGGGCTAGCGGGGCCATAGATACGCAGTATTTT	CASSQEDRASGAIDTQYF	.	TRBV4-3	TRBJ2-3	TRBD2	18
TGTGCCAGTAGTACCGACCCTGGGGGGGCACCTACAGATACGCAGTATTTT	CASSTDPGGAPTDTQYF	many	TRBV19	TRBJ2-3	.	17
TGTGCCAGCAGCCGCCTCCTTCCTAGCGGGGGCAAGTACCAAGAGACCCAGTACTTC	CASSRLLPSGGKYQETQYF	.	TRBV11-1	TRBJ2-5	TRBD2	19
TGTGCCAGCAGCCCTGGAGGGGGTACGCAGTATTTT	CASSPGGGTQYF	many	TRBV4-2	TRBJ2-3	.	12
TGTGCCAGCAGCTTACCAGGGGACTACGACAATGAGCAGTTCTTC	CASSLPGDYDNEQFF	many	TRBV7-2	TRBJ2-1	.	15
TGTGCCAGCAGTTACTCAGGGGACTCGGAGGAAAAACTGTTTTTT	CASSYSGDSEEKLFF	.	TRBV6-5	TRBJ1-4	.	15
TGTGCCATCAGTTTGGGGTGGAAGCGGGCGAACACCGGGGAGCTGTTTTTT	CAISLGWKRANTGELFF	once	TRBV10-3	TRBJ2-2	.	17
TGTGCCAGTAGTGTTGGAGGGTACAATGAGCAGTTCTTC	CASSVGGYNEQFF	.	TRBV19	TRBJ2-1	.	13
TGTGCCAGCAGCAGACAGGGTACCAATCAGCCCCAGCATTTT	CASSRQGTNQPQHF	many	TRBV7-6	TRBJ1-5	TRBD1	14
TGTGCCAGCAGTTTATCCAGGTTCTTGGGCTACACCTTC	CASSLSRFLGYTF	.	TRBV12-3/TRBV12-4	TRBJ1-2	.	13
TGCGCCAGCAGCCAAGGTGGTTCTAGCACAGATACGCAGTATTTT	CASSQGGSSTDTQYF	many	TRBV4-1	TRBJ2-3	.	15
TGTGCCAGCAGCTTAGGGGGCCTGGGAACCTACGAGCAGTACTTC	CASSLGGLGTYEQYF	.	TRBV7-2	TRBJ2-7	.	15
TGTGCCAGCAGCACAGGGGGGGCCTACGAGCAGTACTTC	CASSTGGAYEQYF	many	TRBV28	TRBJ2-7	.	13
TGTGCCAGCAGCCAACACCTCGGGACAGGGGGAGCCGATACGCAGTATTTT	CASSQHLGTGGADTQYF	many	TRBV3-1	TRBJ2-3	TRBD1	17
TGCGCCAGCAGCCAAGTGGACGGGAACTATGGCTACACCTTC	CASSQVDGNYGYTF	many	TRBV4-1	TRBJ1-2	.	14
TGCGCCAGCAGCCAAGTAGCGGGGGGGCCGGACGAGCAGTACTTC	CASSQVAGGPDEQYF	many	TRBV4-3	TRBJ2-7	TRBD2	15
TGCAGTGCTAGAGATCTCATGGGTTCAGAGAACACTGAAGCTTTCTTT	CSARDLMGSENTEAFF	many	TRBV20-1	TRBJ1-1	.	16
TGTGCCAGCAGTTATCCCCTCGGGAATGAGCAGTTCTTC	CASSYPLGNEQFF	.	TRBV25-1	TRBJ2-1	.	13
TGTGCCAGCAGCCCCCGGACAGGGATCTCTGAGGGCTACACCTTC	CASSPRTGISEGYTF	.	TRBV9	TRBJ1-2	TRBD1	15
TGTGCCAGCACCCACGGCGGGGCGGCCTTAGGCGGGGAGCTGTTTTTT	CASTHGGAALGGELFF	few	TRBV12-3/TRBV12-4	TRBJ2-2	.	16
TGTGCCAGCAGCTACAGGGGGCTAGGCAATCAGCCCCAGCATTTT	CASSYRGLGNQPQHF	many	TRBV7-2	TRBJ1-5	TRBD1	15
TGTGCCAGCAGCTTAGTTAGTGCGGCGGGGACCGGGGAGCTGTTTTTT	CASSLVSAAGTGELFF	.	TRBV7-8	TRBJ2-2	.	16
TGTGCCAGCAGTTCATGGACAGGGGGCTTGGCTGGGGCCAACGTCCTGACTTTC	CASSSWTGGLAGANVLTF	many	TRBV6-5	TRBJ2-6	TRBD1	18
TGTGCCAGTAGGGACCAGTACAATGAGCAGTTCTTC	CASRDQYNEQFF	few	TRBV19	TRBJ2-1	.	12
TGTGCCAGCAGCATGGGCTGGGGGCGAGGCGAGCAGTACTTC	CASSMGWGRGEQYF	.	TRBV7-2	TRBJ2-7	.	14
TGCAGCGCTGGCGGAGGGACAGGGCAGGAGCAGTTCTTC	CSAGGGTGQEQFF	.	TRBV29-1	TRBJ2-1	TRBD1	13
TGTGCCAGCAGTGGAAGTGTATTGTCCCTCCCGAAGACCCAGTACTTC	CASSGSVLSLPKTQYF	few	TRBV27	TRBJ2-5	.	16
TGTGCCAGTAGCACCGGGACAGGGGGTCGTTATGGCTACACCTTC	CASSTGTGGRYGYTF	few	TRBV19	TRBJ1-2	TRBD1	15
TGTGCCAGCGGCCCCTCTGTAAGCGAGCAGTACTTC	CASGPSVSEQYF	.	TRBV6-6	TRBJ2-7	.	12
TGTGCCAGCAGCTTAAGGGGGGGCGGGACTGAAGCTTTCTTT	CASSLRGGGTEAFF	many	TRBV7-2	TRBJ1-1	.	14
TGTGCCAGCAGCGTAGATTTAGCGGGGCACAATGAGCAGTTCTTC	CASSVDLAGHNEQFF	few	TRBV9	TRBJ2-1	TRBD2	15
TGTGCCAGCAGTTTAGCCCGGGACAGACAATACGAGCAGTACTTC	CASSLARDRQYEQYF	many	TRBV28	TRBJ2-7	TRBD1	15
TGCAGCGGCATAGCAGGCCCAGACTATGGCTACACCTTC	CSGIAGPDYGYTF	many	TRBV29-1	TRBJ1-2	.	13
TGTGCCAGCAGTTACATTGAGGGATCTGGAAACACCATATATTTT	CASSYIEGSGNTIYF	few	TRBV6-5	TRBJ1-3	.	15
TGTGCCAGCAGTGCCGGGACAGCTTCCTACAATGAGCAGTTCTTC	CASSAGTASYNEQFF	many	TRBV2	TRBJ2-1	TRBD1	15